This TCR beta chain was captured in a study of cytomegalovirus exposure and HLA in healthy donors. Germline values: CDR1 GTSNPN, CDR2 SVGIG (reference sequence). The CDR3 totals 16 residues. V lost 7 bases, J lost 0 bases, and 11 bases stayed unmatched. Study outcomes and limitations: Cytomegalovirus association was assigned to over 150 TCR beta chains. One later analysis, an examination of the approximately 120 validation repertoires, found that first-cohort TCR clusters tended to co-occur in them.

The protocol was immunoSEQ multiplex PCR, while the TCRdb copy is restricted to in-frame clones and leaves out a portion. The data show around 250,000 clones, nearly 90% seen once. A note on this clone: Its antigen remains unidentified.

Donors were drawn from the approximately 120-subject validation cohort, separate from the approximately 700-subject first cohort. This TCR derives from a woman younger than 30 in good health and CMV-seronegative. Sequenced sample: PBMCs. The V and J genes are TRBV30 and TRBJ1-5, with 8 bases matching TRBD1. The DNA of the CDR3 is TGTGCCTTCTCTTTCGGGACAGGAAATAGCAATCAGCCCCAGCATTTT. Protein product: CAFSFGTGNSNQPQHF.